One and the same sample provided the 7 T cell receptor beta chains below, sequenced in a study of T cells after yellow fever vaccination. Each CDR3 protein is one row after TCRdb ran MiXCR on the 5' RACE reads. The sample shows about 310,000 distinct CDR3 sequences, roughly 4% of them seen only once. This sample comprised PBMCs, obtained on the day of the yellow fever booster vaccination. These receptors came from a man younger than 35 who received the YFV17D yellow fever vaccine.

At least ten counts were recorded for this clonotype. This chain links TRBV12-5 with TRBJ2-5; 10 bases are a match to TRBD1. CDR1 is LGHNT and CDR2 is FRNRAP in the germline V gene. The V segment lost 0 bases and the J segment 1 base; nucleotides outside the gene matches: 8. The CDR3 extends over 18 amino acids. The CDR3 sequence is CASGLVLRDRGPQETQYF. As DNA, the CDR3 is TGTGCTAGTGGTTTGGTGCTTAGGGACAGGGGTCCCCAAGAGACCCAGTACTTC.

The table lists this clonotype with a few counts. The rearrangement links TRBV20-1 to TRBJ2-3; a possible D gene is TRBD1 (5 bases). Trimming left V 6 bases short and J 3 bases short, with 7 bases between. Germline loops: CDR1 DFQATT, CDR2 SNEGSKA (reference sequence). The CDR3 spans 11 residues. CDR3 in DNA: TGCAGTGCCCGACAGACAGATACGCAGTATTTT. This translates into CSARQTDTQYF.

This clonotype appeared many times. The V gene is TRBV20-1, the J gene TRBJ2-3; perhaps D is TRBD1 or TRBD2 (5 bases each). Germline V gene lookup returns CDR1 DFQATT and CDR2 SNEGSKA (reference sequence). V lost 3 bases and J 1 base, leaving 11 bases between the germline ends. The CDR3 has 14 amino acids. The DNA for the CDR3 is TGCAGTGCTAGTGCCGGGGCCGGCACAGATACGCAGTATTTT. It codes for CSASAGAGTDTQYF.

This clonotype was counted a few times. The chain recombines TRBV2 with TRBJ2-1; maybe TRBD2 (5 bases). Germline values: CDR1 SNHLY, CDR2 FYNNEI. V lost 5 bases and J 15 bases, leaving 17 bases between the germline ends. CDR3 length: 12 residues. The CDR3 DNA reads as TGTGCCAGCAGTTTTGACGGGAACGGGTCGTTCTTC. Residues: CASSFDGNGSFF.

At least ten counts were recorded for this clonotype. The chain employs TRBV29-1 and TRBJ2-7, with TRBD1 matching over 8 bases. This CDR3 is 14 amino acids long. In germline, CDR1 is SQVTM, CDR2 ANQGSEA. V lost 3 bases and J lost 6; bases outside the gene matches: 10. CDR3: CSVDSPTGVSEQYF. Here the CDR3 DNA reads TGCAGCGTTGACTCCCCGACAGGGGTAAGCGAGCAGTACTTC.

This clonotype was counted a few times. The V gene is TRBV7-8, the J gene TRBJ1-1; 8 bases match TRBD1. This CDR3 spans 16 amino acids. V shed 3 bases, J shed 5 bases, and the junction held 11 bases outside the gene matches. Germline assignment: CDR1 SGHVS and CDR2 FQNEAQ. The DNA of the CDR3 is TGTGCCAGCAGCTTTTTAGGTCCGACAGGGGAAACTGAAGCTTTCTTT. This gives the protein CASSFLGPTGETEAFF. The variable domain in full, with the rest retrieved from reference TRBV7-8 and TRBJ1-1, is GAGVSQSPRYKVAKRGQDVALRCDPISGHVSLFWYQQALGQGPEFLTYFQNEAQLDKSGLPSDRFFAERPEGSVSTLKIQRTQQEDSAVYLCASSFLGPTGETEAFFGQGTRLTVV.

The sample holds a few counts of this clonotype. The chain joins TRBV24-1 to TRBJ2-3; perhaps TRBD2 as D (6 bases). The CDR3 contains 14 residues. In germline, CDR1 is KGHDR, CDR2 SFDVKD. V lost 4 bases and J lost 5, with 12 bases in between. The CDR3 coding sequence is TGTGCCACCAGTGACGGGGACTGGGAAGATACGCAGTATTTT. Amino acid sequence: CATSDGDWEDTQYF.